The source of this TCR beta chain is a study of regulatory T cells in long-lasting Graves disease. Across the whole study: Less than 3 months of antithyroid drugs had been taken by newly diagnosed Graves' patients. Broader study findings: No thyroid tissue was studied; the work used peripheral blood only. Persistent patients had a count of shared public clonotypes (around 2,700) that exceeded that of new patients (about 970).

The V gene's germline CDR1 is MNHEY and CDR2 SVGEGT. The CDR3 has 18 residues. The sample holds many counts of this clonotype. Its antigen is currently unknown. One end of the junction is discordant with germline, which a read error may explain. Time point here: newly diagnosed GD, antithyroid drugs for less than 3 months. Making the TCR library involved RNA that had been extracted from PBMCs. Roughly 8.3 milliliters of peripheral blood were taken and placed in EDTA tubes. Arm-PCR of CDR3 regions with iRepertoire HTBI primers generated TCR beta libraries. TCRdb re-analysed the multiplex PCR reads in MiXCR, keeping a single row per CDR3 protein. This sample has 500,000 or so distinct CDR3 sequences, with approximately 15% found just once. In addition, the sample was reused for a study of T cells in Graves' hyperthyroidism and ophthalmopathy.

This clonotype originated in a woman in her forties or fifties with Graves disease. The sequences come from peripheral blood mononuclear cells (PBMCs), collected at new diagnosis, from a patient treated with antithyroid drugs. This chain joins TRBV6-2 or TRBV6-3 and TRBJ2-7, with D maybe TRBD2 (5 bases). CDR3 region: CASSYSTARVVASYGQYF. CDR3 DNA sequence: TGTGCCAGCAGTTACTCGACTGCGCGGGTCGTGGCATCCTACGGGCAGTACTTC.